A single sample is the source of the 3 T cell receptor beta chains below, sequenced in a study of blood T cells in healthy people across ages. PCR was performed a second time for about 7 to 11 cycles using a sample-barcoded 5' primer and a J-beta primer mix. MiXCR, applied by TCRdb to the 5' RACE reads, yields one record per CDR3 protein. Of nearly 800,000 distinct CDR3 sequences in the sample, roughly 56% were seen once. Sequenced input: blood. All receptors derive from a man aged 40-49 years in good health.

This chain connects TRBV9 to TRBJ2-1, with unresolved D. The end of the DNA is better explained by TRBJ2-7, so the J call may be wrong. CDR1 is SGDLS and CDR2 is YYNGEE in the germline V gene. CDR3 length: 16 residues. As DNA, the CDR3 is TGTGCCAGCAGCGTAGCACCAGACCTCTCCTACAATGAGCAGTACTTC. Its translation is CASSVAPDLSYNEQYF.

The CDR3 DNA reads as TGTGCCAGCAGCCAATCTAGGACAGCATATAATTCACCCCTCCACTTT. This encodes CASSQSRTAYNSPLHF. The V call is TRBV16, the J call TRBJ1-6; tentative D call: TRBD1 (6 bases). Trimming removed 0 bases from V and 4 bases from J, with 10 bases in between. Germline assignment: CDR1 KGHSY and CDR2 FQNENV. This CDR3 contains 16 residues.

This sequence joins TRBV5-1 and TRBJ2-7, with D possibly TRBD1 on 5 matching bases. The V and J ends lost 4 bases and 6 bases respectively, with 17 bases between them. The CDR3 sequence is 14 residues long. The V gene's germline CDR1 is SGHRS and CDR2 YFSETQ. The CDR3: CASSVRPWQGEQYF. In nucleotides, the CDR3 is TGCGCCAGCAGCGTGAGACCGTGGCAGGGCGAGCAGTACTTC.